This T cell receptor beta chain was recorded in a study of CD8 T cells in Susac syndrome. The CDR3 length is 15 residues. J gave up 10 bases and V 4 bases, and 11 bases lay outside the gene matches. CDR1 and CDR2 from the germline V gene are SGHVS and FNYEAQ. After extraction with the RNeasy kit, roughly 0.45 to 1 ug of the RNA was reverse transcribed using random hexamers. MiXCR, run by TCRdb on the immunoSEQ multiplex PCR reads, gives a single entry per CDR3 protein. The sample comprises roughly 50,000 distinct CDR3 sequences, roughly 93% of which are singletons, and approximately 0.53% rests with the top ten. Points from the study as a whole: The study conceded that relatively few individuals underwent its TCR sequencing and HLA analysis.

A word on this clonotype: Its antigen is not identified.

The source is a human donor in good health. The sequencing input was CD8+ T cells from PBMCs. This chain joins TRBV7-6 and TRBJ1-4; 8 nucleotides align to TRBD1. The CDR3 DNA follows: TGTGCCAGCAGCTCCGATCAGGGGGCTCTAGGAAAACTGTTTTTT. Amino acids: CASSSDQGALGKLFF.